Below are 17 T cell receptor beta chains sequenced from a single sample in a study of CD8 T cells in ankylosing spondylitis. From the 5' RACE reads, TCRdb called clonotypes with MiXCR, one entry per CDR3 protein. This table holds hundreds of thousands of distinct CDR3 sequences, about a quarter found once. The sequenced material came from blood, either unsorted or a sorted T cell fraction (not recorded which). The receptors originated from a male donor with ankylosing spondylitis or in good health (not recorded which).

The V call is TRBV29-1, the J call TRBJ1-3, with a tentative D call TRBD1 (5 bases). CDR1 and CDR2 from the germline V gene are SQVTM and ANQGSEA. CDR3 size: 14 residues. V lost 4 bases and J lost 0, with 10 bases in between. DNA for the CDR3: TGCAGCGTTGGGGGGTCTAACTCTGGAAACACCATATATTTT. It encodes CSVGGSNSGNTIYF.

The chain combines TRBV29-1 with TRBJ1-1; TRBD1 matches 7 bases. V gave up 6 bases and J gave up 0 bases; unmatched junction bases: 4. The CDR3 loop spans 13 amino acids. Germline CDR1 is SQVTM and CDR2 is ANQGSEA. CDR3 amino acids: CSVDRAMNTEAFF. CDR3 DNA: TGCAGCGTAGACAGGGCCATGAACACTGAAGCTTTCTTT.

The chain couples TRBV29-1 to TRBJ2-3, with D uncertain. The CDR3 spans 12 residues. From germline, CDR1 is SQVTM and CDR2 ANQGSEA. Trimming stripped 4 bases from V and 1 base from J, with 6 bases between. CDR3 sequence: CSVGAGTDTQYF. The CDR3 nucleotides are TGCAGCGTTGGGGCGGGCACAGATACGCAGTATTTT.

This clonotype was seen ten or more times. In nucleotides, the CDR3 is TGCGCCAGCAGCCAAGTTACTTCCGGGACTAGCGGCCAAGAGACCCAGTACTTC. Translated, it gives CASSQVTSGTSGQETQYF. V is TRBV4-3 and J is TRBJ2-5; 11 positions match TRBD2. The germline V gene has CDR1 LGHNA and CDR2 YSLEER. V was pared by 1 base and J by 1 base, with 8 bases of the junction left unmatched. The CDR3 runs to 18 residues.

This clonotype was picked up a small number of times. V gene TRBV20-1 combines with J gene TRBJ2-1; D is unclear. Germline CDR1 reads DFQATT; CDR2 reads SNEGSKA (reference sequence). V lost 6 bases to trimming and J lost 10 bases, with 13 bases between them. CDR3 length equals 11 residues. The CDR3 spells CSASLGREQFF. CDR3 bases: TGCAGTGCGTCCCTCGGTCGGGAGCAGTTCTTC.

A single count supports this clonotype. The chain combines TRBV9 with TRBJ1-2; D unclear. This CDR3 has 12 residues. Germline-derived CDR1 and CDR2 are SGDLS and YYNGEE. V was shortened by 7 bases and J by 3 bases, with 10 bases between the two germline ends. The CDR3 protein is CASGDRDYGYTF. As DNA, the CDR3 is TGTGCCAGCGGAGACCGGGACTATGGCTACACCTTC.

This clonotype was counted many times. The CDR3 loop is CSVASGVSNQPQHF. CDR3 bases: TGCAGCGTTGCCTCCGGGGTATCCAATCAGCCCCAGCATTTT. The chain carries TRBV29-1 and TRBJ1-5; D is undetermined. The germline V gene encodes CDR1 SQVTM and CDR2 ANQGSEA. The CDR3 loop spans 14 amino acids. V dropped 4 bases and J dropped 3 bases, with 13 bases sitting between them. Full variable domain (missing parts from reference TRBV29-1 and TRBJ1-5): SAVISQKPSRDICQRGTSLTIQCQVDSQVTMMFWYRQQPGQSLTLIATANQGSEATYESGFVIDKFPISRPNLTFSTLTVSNMSPEDSSIYLCSVASGVSNQPQHFGDGTRLSIL.

The gene calls are TRBV20-1 and TRBJ2-3; TRBD2 matches at 8 bases. Germline assignment: CDR1 DFQATT and CDR2 SNEGSKA (reference sequence). With V trimmed by 7 bases and J by 5 bases, 17 bases remained unmatched. CDR3 length equals 16 residues. The CDR3 spells CSVRLRGGGKVDTQYF. In DNA form, the CDR3 reads TGCAGTGTCCGCCTCCGGGGGGGCGGGAAAGTAGATACGCAGTATTTT.

This chain uses TRBV12-3 or TRBV12-4 with TRBJ1-2; D uncertain. This CDR3 is built from 15 residues. V was trimmed by 1 base and J by 3 bases, leaving 12 bases between them. The CDR3 nucleotides read TGTGCCAGCAGTTTAGGCGGAGGGCCCGACTATGGCTACACCTTC. It is translated as CASSLGGGPDYGYTF.

This clonotype was detected ten times or more. The gene calls are TRBV7-6 and TRBJ2-2, with 7 bases aligning to TRBD2. The CDR3 is 15 residues long. V lost 0 bases to trimming and J lost 6 bases; unmatched junction nucleotides: 4. Germline V gene data show CDR1 as SGHVS and CDR2 as FNYEAQ. The CDR3 loop reads CASSLAPGGAGELFF. In DNA form, the CDR3 reads TGTGCCAGCAGCTTAGCTCCTGGGGGGGCCGGGGAGCTGTTTTTT. Full variable domain (outside the CDR3, taken from reference TRBV7-6 and TRBJ2-2): GAGVSQSPRYKVTKRGQDVALRCDPISGHVSLYWYRQALGQGPEFLTYFNYEAQQDKSGLPNDRFSAERPEGSISTLTIQRTEQRDSAMYRCASSLAPGGAGELFFGEGSRLTVL.

This clonotype has more than one count but fewer than ten. The V and J genes are TRBV7-2 and TRBJ2-1; D gene ambiguous. The V gene lost 4 bases and the J gene lost 4 bases, with 8 bases spanning the gap. Per the germline V gene, CDR1 is SGHTA and CDR2 is FQGNSA. This CDR3 spans 13 amino acids. CDR3 sequence (DNA): TGTGCCAGCAGCTGGACCATGTACAATGAGCAGTTCTTC. It specifies CASSWTMYNEQFF. Supplemented by reference TRBV7-2 and TRBJ2-1, the full variable domain reads GAGVSQSPSNKVTEKGKDVELRCDPISGHTALYWYRQSLGQGLEFLIYFQGNSAPDKSGLPSDRFSAERTGGSVSTLTIQRTQQEDSAVYLCASSWTMYNEQFFGPGTRLTVL.

This clonotype has at least ten counts. The chain couples TRBV20-1 to TRBJ2-2; 9 nucleotides align to TRBD2. V trimming: 1 base; J trimming: 3 bases; junction bases outside the gene matches: 6. Germline CDR1 reads DFQATT; CDR2 reads SNEGSKA (reference sequence). This CDR3 comprises 16 residues. CDR3 residues: CSARALIAGDTGELFF. The CDR3 nucleotides read TGCAGTGCTAGAGCTTTGATAGCGGGGGACACCGGGGAGCTGTTTTTT.

This clonotype appeared many times. The V call is TRBV5-1, the J call TRBJ2-7; D might be TRBD1 (6 bases). This CDR3 is built from 13 residues. With 6 bases removed from V and 5 bases from J, the gap between germline ends came to 15 bases. Germline CDR1 is SGHRS and CDR2 is YFSETQ. The CDR3 DNA follows: TGCGCCAGCAATGTACAGGGTTTCAACGAGCAGTACTTC. Translating it yields CASNVQGFNEQYF.

This clonotype was recorded a few times. The chain couples TRBV7-2 to TRBJ2-2, with a possible D match to TRBD2 (6 bases). Germline V lookup: CDR1 SGHTA, CDR2 FQGNSA. The CDR3 contains 15 residues. V was cut by 1 base and J by 6 bases, with 12 bases left in between. The CDR3 DNA reads as TGTGCCAGCAGCTTAGTCGGGAGATCGGCCGGGGAGCTGTTTTTT. It yields the protein CASSLVGRSAGELFF.

V gene TRBV5-6 combines with J gene TRBJ1-2; 7 nucleotides align to TRBD1. CDR1 and CDR2 from the germline V gene are SGHDT and YYEEEE. Germline trimming cut 0 bases from V and 0 bases from J; bases unmatched to any gene: 2. This CDR3 is built from 15 residues. The CDR3 DNA reads as TGTGCCAGCAGCTTGGGCGGACAGGCTAACTATGGCTACACCTTC. It translates to CASSLGGQANYGYTF.

The chain employs TRBV27 and TRBJ2-5, with 11 nucleotides matching TRBD2. With V trimmed by 5 bases and J by 1 base, 6 bases remained unmatched. CDR3 length equals 16 residues. Per the germline V gene, CDR1 is MNHEY and CDR2 is SMNVEV (reference sequence). CDR3 in DNA: TGTGCCAGCAGTGCGGGACTAGCGGTCACCCAAGAGACCCAGTACTTC. Translation: CASSAGLAVTQETQYF.

In this sample, this clonotype turned up many times. The junction does not match germline at one end; this may be a read error. The chain carries TRBV7-7 and TRBJ2-5; 7 bases fit TRBD1. This CDR3 is built from 18 residues. Germline V lookup: CDR1 SSHAT, CDR2 FNYEAQ (reference sequence). The CDR3 here is CASSRGHPGRGIQETQYF. DNA for the CDR3: TGTGCTAGCAGCCGAGGGCATCCAGGCAGGGGGATTCAAGAGACCCAGTACTTC. Full variable domain (outside the CDR3, taken from reference TRBV7-7 and TRBJ2-5): GAGVSQSPRYKVTKRGQDVTLRCDPISSHATLYWYQQALGQGPEFLTYFNYEAQPDKSGLPSDRFSAERPEGSISTLTIQRTEQRDSAMYRCASSRGHPGRGIQETQYFGPGTRLLVL.